These 11 T cell receptor beta chains were sequenced from one sample in a study of long-term antiretroviral therapy in people with HIV. This was the immunoSEQ v3.0 assay at survey level. TCRdb keeps only in-frame clones here, not all; method: immunoSEQ multiplex PCR. Among about 38,000 clones listed, around 86% were seen once. Here the sequenced sample was unsorted PBMCs, taken 1.5 years after starting antiretroviral therapy. These receptor sequences come from a young man with HIV.

V is TRBV10-2 and J is TRBJ2-5; D may correspond to TRBD1 or TRBD2 (5 bases each). The germline CDR1 and CDR2 sequences are WSHSY and SAAADI. The CDR3 runs to 14 residues. Trimming cost V 4 bases and J 0 bases, with 9 bases left between them. This chain's CDR3 is CASSAGRNQETQYF. In nucleotides, the CDR3 is TGCGCCAGCAGTGCGGGACGGAACCAAGAGACCCAGTACTTC.

The chain carries TRBV5-4 and TRBJ2-7, with TRBD1 matching over 7 bases. Losses at the gene ends were 5 bases for V and 1 base for J; bases not matched to a gene: 3. This CDR3 has 13 amino acids. CDR1 and CDR2 from the germline V gene are SGHNT and YYREEE (reference sequence). DNA of the CDR3: TGTGCCAGCAGTGGGACAGTGTCCTACGAGCAGTACTTC. This translates into CASSGTVSYEQYF.

This clone was seen only a few times. The rearrangement uses TRBV19 and TRBJ2-7; D gene ambiguous. CDR1 LNHDA and CDR2 SQIVND come from the germline V gene (reference sequence). The CDR3 totals 13 residues. Trimming left V 10 bases short and J 0 bases short, with 13 bases between. In DNA, the CDR3 is TGTGCCACCTCGGACCCGCACTCCTACGAGCAGTACTTC. Translating it yields CATSDPHSYEQYF.

V is TRBV29-1 and J is TRBJ2-5; possible D gene TRBD1, 5 bases. V lost 6 bases and J 1 base, leaving 9 bases between the germline ends. The CDR3 extends over 12 amino acids. Per the germline V gene, CDR1 is SQVTM and CDR2 is ANQGSEA. In DNA form, the CDR3 reads TGCAGCGTGAGCGACAGCCAAGAGACCCAGTACTTC. It encodes CSVSDSQETQYF.

This chain uses TRBV7-8 with TRBJ2-2; a possible D gene is TRBD2 (7 bases). The ends were cut back, 6 bases at V and 6 bases at J, with 17 bases in the middle. The germline V gene encodes CDR1 SGHVS and CDR2 FQNEAQ. CDR3 length: 15 amino acids. CDR3: CASRQRRGAAGELFF. CDR3 nucleotides: TGTGCCAGCAGACAACGTCGGGGGGCGGCCGGGGAGCTGTTTTTT.

The V call is TRBV5-5, the J call TRBJ2-7, with 7 bases matching TRBD2. Trimming took 4 bases from V and 3 from J; bases not matched to a gene: 4. This CDR3 is 13 amino acids long. Germline CDR1 reads SGHKS; CDR2 reads YYEKEE (reference sequence). The CDR3 bases are TGTGCCAGCAGCCCCCCTAGCGGCTACGAGCAGTACTTC. Its translation: CASSPPSGYEQYF.

This clone appeared once. The rearrangement joins TRBV5-1 to TRBJ1-1, with 7 bases fitting TRBD1. The CDR3 covers 14 residues. Trimming cost V 4 bases and J 1 base; bases outside gene matches: 4. CDR1 and CDR2 from the germline V gene are SGHRS and YFSETQ. This CDR3 is CASSRGQENTEAFF. CDR3 nucleotides: TGCGCCAGCAGCCGAGGACAGGAGAACACTGAAGCTTTCTTT.

The chain combines TRBV11-3 with TRBJ2-7, with 10 bases matching TRBD1. The germline gives CDR1 SGHNT, CDR2 YENEEA. Trimming took 5 bases from V and 4 from J; bases not matched to a gene: 8. The CDR3 runs 15 residues. DNA for the CDR3: TGTGCCAGCAGCCTCAGGGGACAGGGGAGGTACGAGCAGTACTTC. Protein product: CASSLRGQGRYEQYF.

The genes are TRBV20-1 and TRBJ2-1, with unresolved D. Trimming cost V 3 bases and J 9 bases, with 9 bases left between them. CDR3 length: 11 amino acids. The V gene's germline CDR1 is DFQATT and CDR2 SNEGSKA (reference sequence). CDR3 protein: CSARVGLEQFF. Here the CDR3 DNA reads TGCAGTGCTAGGGTAGGGCTTGAGCAGTTCTTC.

The chain links TRBV15 to TRBJ2-2; 8 bases align to TRBD1. V shed 5 bases, J shed 7 bases, and the junction held 9 bases outside the gene matches. Germline CDR1 and CDR2: LNHNV and YYDKDF (reference sequence). CDR3 size: 15 residues. This CDR3 reads CATSFWTGHDGELFF. CDR3 coding DNA: TGTGCCACCAGCTTCTGGACAGGGCATGACGGGGAGCTGTTTTTT.

The chain recombines TRBV18 with TRBJ2-5, with a weak D call TRBD1 (5 bases). In germline, CDR1 is KGHSH, CDR2 LQKENI. CDR3 size: 15 residues. V lost 1 base to trimming and J lost 2 bases, with 11 bases between them. For the CDR3, the DNA is TGTGCCAGCTCACCACGGTTAGGGGATCAAGAGACCCAGTACTTC. This sequence encodes CASSPRLGDQETQYF.